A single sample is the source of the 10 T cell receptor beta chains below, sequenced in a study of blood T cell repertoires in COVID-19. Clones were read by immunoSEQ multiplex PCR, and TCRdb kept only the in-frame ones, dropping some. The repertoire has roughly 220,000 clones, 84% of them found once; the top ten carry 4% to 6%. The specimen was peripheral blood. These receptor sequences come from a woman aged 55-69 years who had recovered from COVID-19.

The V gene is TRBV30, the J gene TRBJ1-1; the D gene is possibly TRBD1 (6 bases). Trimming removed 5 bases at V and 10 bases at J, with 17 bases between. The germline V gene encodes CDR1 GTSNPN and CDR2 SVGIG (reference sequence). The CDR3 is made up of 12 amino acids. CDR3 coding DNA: TGTGCCTGGGGGGTTTGGGGGCCCAGAGCTTTCTTT. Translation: CAWGVWGPRAFF.

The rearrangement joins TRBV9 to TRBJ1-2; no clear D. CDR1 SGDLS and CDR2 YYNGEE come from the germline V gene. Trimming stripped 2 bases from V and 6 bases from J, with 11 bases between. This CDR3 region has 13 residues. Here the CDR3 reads CASSVSPGDGYTF. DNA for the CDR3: TGTGCCAGCAGCGTTAGCCCCGGGGATGGCTACACCTTC.

The CDR3 spells CAISGPGAGANVLTF. DNA of the CDR3: TGTGCCATCAGTGGGCCAGGTGCTGGGGCCAACGTCCTGACTTTC. This chain uses TRBV10-3 with TRBJ2-6; D ambiguous. The V gene's germline CDR1 is ENHRY and CDR2 SYGVKD. The V gene lost 4 bases and the J gene lost 2 bases, with 9 bases spanning the gap. The CDR3 has 15 residues.

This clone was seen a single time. The CDR3 coding sequence is TGTGCCAGCAGCTTAGTGGTCGGGGAGTCCTACGAGCAGTACTTC. Translating gives CASSLVVGESYEQYF. This chain links TRBV7-6 with TRBJ2-7; maybe TRBD2 (5 bases). V was shortened by 1 base and J by 1 base, with 11 bases between the two germline ends. CDR1 is SGHVS, CDR2 FNYEAQ, per germline. CDR3 length: 15 residues.

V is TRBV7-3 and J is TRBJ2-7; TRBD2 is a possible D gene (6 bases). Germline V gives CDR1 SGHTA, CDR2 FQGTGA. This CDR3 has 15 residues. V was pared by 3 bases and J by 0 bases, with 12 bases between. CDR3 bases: TGTGCCAGCAGCTTCGGCGGGGACCGCTCCTACGAGCAGTACTTC. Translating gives CASSFGGDRSYEQYF.

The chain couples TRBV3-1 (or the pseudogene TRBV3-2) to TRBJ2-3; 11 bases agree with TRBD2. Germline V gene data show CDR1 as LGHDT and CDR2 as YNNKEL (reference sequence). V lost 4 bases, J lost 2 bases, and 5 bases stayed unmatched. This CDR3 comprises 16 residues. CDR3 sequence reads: CASSPLAGALTDTQYF. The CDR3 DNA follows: TGTGCCAGCAGCCCACTAGCGGGGGCCCTCACAGATACGCAGTATTTT.

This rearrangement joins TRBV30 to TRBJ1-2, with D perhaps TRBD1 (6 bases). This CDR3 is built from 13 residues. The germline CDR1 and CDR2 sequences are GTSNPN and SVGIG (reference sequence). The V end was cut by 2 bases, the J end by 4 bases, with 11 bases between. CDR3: CAWSFDRSYGYTF. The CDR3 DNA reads TGTGCCTGGAGTTTCGACAGGAGCTATGGCTACACCTTC.

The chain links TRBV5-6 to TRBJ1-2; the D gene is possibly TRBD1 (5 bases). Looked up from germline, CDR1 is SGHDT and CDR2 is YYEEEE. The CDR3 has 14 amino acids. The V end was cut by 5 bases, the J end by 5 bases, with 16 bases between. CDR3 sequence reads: CASRVGLWGYGYTF. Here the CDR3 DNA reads TGTGCCAGCAGGGTGGGACTGTGGGGATATGGCTACACCTTC.

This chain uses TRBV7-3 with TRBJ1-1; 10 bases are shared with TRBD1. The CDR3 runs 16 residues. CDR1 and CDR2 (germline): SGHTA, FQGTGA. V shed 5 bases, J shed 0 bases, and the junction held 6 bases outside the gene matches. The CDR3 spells CASSPWGTGVNTEAFF. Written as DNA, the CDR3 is TGTGCCAGCAGCCCTTGGGGGACAGGGGTGAACACTGAAGCTTTCTTT.

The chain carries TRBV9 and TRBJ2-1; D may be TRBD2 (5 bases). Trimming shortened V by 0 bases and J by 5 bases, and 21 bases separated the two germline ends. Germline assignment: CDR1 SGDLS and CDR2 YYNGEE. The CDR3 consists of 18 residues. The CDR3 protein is CASSVVTSSPGWNNEQFF. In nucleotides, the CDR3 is TGTGCCAGCAGCGTAGTTACCTCTTCACCGGGGTGGAACAATGAGCAGTTCTTC.